The 2 T cell receptor beta chains below all came from one sample that was sequenced in a study of T cells in Graves' hyperthyroidism and ophthalmopathy. It was RNA transcripts that yielded the amplified TCR beta CDR3 regions. A first-round RT-PCR of the TCR CDR3 used the HTBI primer set. TCRdb re-called the multiplex PCR reads through MiXCR, storing one row per CDR3 protein. The table has approximately 370,000 distinct CDR3 sequences, under 15% seen once. The specimen was blood. These receptors originate from a woman aged 30 to 39 with Graves' hyperthyroidism.

The sample holds a few counts of this clonotype. This chain joins TRBV6-1 and TRBJ1-1; perhaps TRBD1 as D (6 bases). The CDR3 loop spans 13 amino acids. V was trimmed by 3 bases and J by 8 bases, leaving 13 bases between them. Germline V gene sequence: CDR1 MNHNS, CDR2 SASEGT. This CDR3 reads CASSEGTRGEAFF. CDR3 sequence (DNA): TGTGCCAGCAGTGAGGGGACACGAGGGGAAGCTTTCTTT.

This clonotype came up many times. The J gene is TRBJ2-1, the V gene TRBV12-3 or TRBV12-4; weak D call: TRBD2 (6 bases). This CDR3 has 14 amino acids. V lost 7 bases and J 6 bases, leaving 16 bases between the germline ends. The CDR3 sequence is CASKLAFVLNEQFF. Written as DNA, the CDR3 is TGTGCCAGCAAACTAGCTTTCGTCCTCAATGAGCAGTTCTTC.